Listed below are T cell receptor beta chains from one sample, sequenced in a study of CD8 T cells in ankylosing spondylitis. Each CDR3 protein is one row after TCRdb ran MiXCR on the 5' RACE reads. The sample holds more than 650,000 distinct CDR3 sequences, 12% seen once. The sample comprised blood, either unsorted or a sorted T cell fraction (not recorded which). The source of these receptors is a male donor with ankylosing spondylitis. Each CDR3 is given with its conserved first and last residue. The D gene is left open where the match is weak. A clone size is listed for some rows: how often the clone was seen (once, few, many), or a class if it is expanded.

clone_size j_call d_call v_call cdr3_aa cdr3_nt
many TRBJ1-1 . TRBV12-3/TRBV12-4 CASSVQRNTEAFF TGTGCCAGCAGTGTACAGCGAAACACTGAAGCTTTCTTT
few TRBJ1-1 . TRBV4-2 CASSQDPQNTEAFF TGTGCCAGCAGCCAAGATCCCCAAAACACTGAAGCTTTCTTT
. TRBJ2-5 . TRBV20-1 CSTRRASRETQYF TGCAGTACGAGGAGGGCGTCACGGGAGACCCAGTACTTC
many TRBJ2-5 . TRBV20-1 CSAIPDETQYF TGCAGTGCTATCCCGGATGAGACCCAGTACTTC
. TRBJ1-1 . TRBV20-1 CSAPLVGDKKAFF TGCAGTGCACCTCTCGTGGGGGACAAGAAAGCTTTCTTT
few TRBJ2-5 . TRBV2 CASRASIQETQYF TGTGCCAGCCGTGCTTCGATCCAAGAGACCCAGTACTTC
few TRBJ2-5 . TRBV5-1 CASSPITVDGETQYF TGCGCCAGCAGCCCCATTACGGTGGACGGAGAGACCCAGTACTTC
. TRBJ1-4 . TRBV6-2/TRBV6-3 CASSIRANRQKLFF TGTGCCAGCAGTATCCGGGCCAATAGGCAAAAACTGTTTTTT
once TRBJ1-2 . TRBV25-1 CASSETQGLGYTF TGTGCCAGCAGTGAAACCCAGGGATTGGGCTACACCTTC
. TRBJ1-1 . TRBV5-1 CASSSFTIGTEAFF TGCGCCAGCAGCTCATTTACGATTGGCACTGAAGCTTTCTTT
. TRBJ2-7 TRBD2 TRBV29-1 CSVVPSGGVAYEQYF TGCAGCGTTGTGCCCAGCGGGGGGGTGGCGTACGAGCAGTACTTC
few TRBJ2-2 . TRBV5-1 CASSLDPAGELFF TGCGCCAGCAGCCTCGACCCAGCCGGGGAGCTGTTTTTT
many TRBJ1-2 . TRBV4-3 CASSAGSYGYTF TGCGCCAGCAGCGCAGGGAGTTATGGCTACACCTTC
few TRBJ1-6 . TRBV20-1 CSARVSSYNSPLHF TGCAGTGCCAGGGTTAGCTCCTATAATTCACCCCTCCACTTT
many TRBJ1-5 . TRBV28 CASSWAKDSGGNQPQHF TGTGCCAGCAGTTGGGCGAAAGACAGCGGCGGCAATCAGCCCCAGCATTTT
few TRBJ2-1 . TRBV28 CASSPHIVQGTYNEQFF TGTGCCAGCAGTCCACACATCGTACAGGGAACCTACAATGAGCAGTTCTTC
. TRBJ2-1 TRBD2 TRBV10-3 CAISGRLANDIYNEQFF TGTGCCATCAGTGGGAGACTAGCGAACGACATATACAATGAGCAGTTCTTC
few TRBJ2-7 . TRBV11-1 CASSLVDRIYEQYF TGTGCCAGCAGCTTAGTGGACAGAATCTACGAGCAGTACTTC
. TRBJ2-3 TRBD1 TRBV5-6 CASSLWTGPDTQYF TGTGCCAGCAGCCTGTGGACAGGGCCAGATACGCAGTATTTT
few TRBJ2-2 . TRBV7-3 CASSLGTSANTGELFF TGTGCCAGCAGCTTAGGGACTTCCGCGAACACCGGGGAGCTGTTTTTT
. TRBJ2-7 TRBD1 TRBV15 CATSNAGTGGSQQYF TGTGCCACCAGCAATGCCGGGACAGGGGGGAGCCAGCAGTACTTC
many TRBJ1-1 . TRBV5-5 CASSPQRENTEAFF TGTGCCAGCAGCCCCCAGAGGGAGAACACTGAAGCTTTCTTT
. TRBJ2-1 TRBD2 TRBV12-3/TRBV12-4 CASSWGLAGFVSSYNEQFF TGTGCCAGCAGTTGGGGACTAGCGGGGTTCGTCAGCTCCTACAATGAGCAGTTCTTC
few TRBJ1-2 . TRBV24-1 CATRLSGTAGYTF TGTGCCACCAGACTATCGGGGACCGCTGGCTACACCTTC
many TRBJ1-3 . TRBV7-9 CASSLTGREGNTIYF TGTGCCAGCAGCCTAACTGGGCGAGAAGGAAACACCATATATTTT
few TRBJ2-1 TRBD2 TRBV20-1 CSARPTSGRGRNEQFF TGCAGTGCTAGACCGACTAGCGGGAGGGGAAGGAATGAGCAGTTCTTC
many TRBJ2-3 . TRBV20-1 CSASRPSGVAGTDTQYF TGCAGTGCTAGTCGCCCCTCTGGGGTAGCGGGCACAGATACGCAGTATTTT
. TRBJ2-3 TRBD1 TRBV9 CASSGDRGGEDTQYF TGTGCCAGCAGCGGGGACAGGGGTGGAGAAGATACGCAGTATTTT
many TRBJ2-7 TRBD1 TRBV29-1 CSVEGTGQSSYEQYF TGCAGCGTTGAAGGGACGGGACAGAGCTCCTACGAGCAGTACTTC
many TRBJ1-6 . TRBV5-6 CASSTGPWPPLHF TGTGCCAGCAGCACGGGACCTTGGCCACCCCTCCACTTT
few TRBJ1-1 . TRBV29-1 CSVVRRMNTEAFF TGCAGCGTTGTAAGGCGGATGAACACTGAAGCTTTCTTT
many TRBJ2-5 TRBD2 TRBV4-3 CASSRTSGETQYF TGCGCCAGCAGCCGGACTAGCGGGGAGACCCAGTACTTC
. TRBJ1-5 . TRBV20-1 CSASWQIGQPQHF TGCAGTGCTAGTTGGCAGATCGGTCAGCCCCAGCATTTT
. TRBJ2-2 . TRBV20-1 CSARPPLGGNTGELFF TGCAGTGCTAGACCCCCACTAGGTGGGAACACCGGGGAGCTGTTTTTT
few TRBJ2-5 TRBD2 TRBV29-1 CSVLRGEETQYF TGCAGCGTTTTACGGGGGGAAGAGACCCAGTACTTC
few TRBJ2-7 TRBD1 TRBV6-2/TRBV6-3 CASSSGQGGPYEQYF TGTGCCAGCAGTTCCGGACAGGGGGGACCCTACGAGCAGTACTTC
few TRBJ2-2 . TRBV7-2 CASSLGGVYTGELFF TGTGCCAGCAGCTTAGGAGGGGTCTACACCGGGGAGCTGTTTTTT
few TRBJ2-5 TRBD1 TRBV24-1 CATSETGTGGNQETQYF TGTGCCACCAGTGAGACCGGGACAGGGGGCAACCAAGAGACCCAGTACTTC
many TRBJ2-1 . TRBV20-1 CSARELPQFF TGCAGTGCTAGGGAGCTACCGCAGTTCTTC
. TRBJ1-5 TRBD1 TRBV27 CASSRGRVNQPQHF TGTGCCAGCAGCAGGGGGAGGGTCAATCAGCCCCAGCATTTT
. TRBJ1-2 . TRBV12-3/TRBV12-4 CASSLFPGGYTF TGTGCCAGCAGTTTATTCCCGGGTGGCTACACCTTC
. TRBJ1-2 . TRBV5-1 CASSLAGAEANYGYTF TGCGCCAGCAGCTTGGCCGGGGCTGAAGCTAACTATGGCTACACCTTC
. TRBJ2-1 . TRBV2 CVSSEAIRWAASENEQFF TGTGTCAGCAGTGAAGCCATAAGATGGGCGGCTTCGGAGAATGAGCAGTTCTTC
. TRBJ1-1 . TRBV5-1 CASSRIQGNTEAFF TGCGCCAGCAGTCGGATACAGGGGAACACTGAAGCTTTCTTT
. TRBJ2-2 . TRBV30 CAWSVGTHTGELFF TGTGCCTGGAGTGTCGGGACCCACACCGGGGAGCTGTTTTTT
many TRBJ2-2 . TRBV7-2 CASSLPLASLGELFF TGTGCCAGCAGCCTCCCCCTAGCGTCACTAGGGGAGCTGTTTTTT
few TRBJ1-5 . TRBV20-1 CSARVLPGLRQPQHF TGCAGTGCTAGAGTTTTGCCGGGACTACGGCAGCCCCAGCATTTT
few TRBJ2-5 . TRBV20-1 CSATEAETQYF TGCAGTGCTACGGAGGCGGAGACCCAGTACTTC
few TRBJ2-7 TRBD2 TRBV4-3 CASSHLAGEIYEQYF TGCGCCAGCAGCCACCTAGCGGGAGAGATATACGAGCAGTACTTC
. TRBJ2-2 TRBD2 TRBV6-1 CASTIHSGSGAGELFF TGTGCCAGCACCATACACAGCGGGAGCGGCGCCGGGGAGCTGTTTTTT
few TRBJ2-1 TRBD2 TRBV4-3 CASSQRVSGGAFNEQFF TGCGCCAGCAGCCAGAGAGTTAGCGGGGGGGCCTTCAATGAGCAGTTCTTC
. TRBJ2-2 . TRBV5-1 CASSLVDREAGELFF TGCGCCAGCAGCTTGGTTGACAGGGAGGCCGGGGAGCTGTTTTTT
. TRBJ2-7 TRBD1 TRBV28 CASRDRAGYEQYF TGTGCCAGCCGGGACAGGGCGGGGTACGAGCAGTACTTC
few TRBJ1-2 TRBD1 TRBV29-1 CSVSPRQGSYGYTF TGCAGCGTTAGCCCGAGACAGGGCTCCTATGGCTACACCTTC
. TRBJ2-3 . TRBV20-1 CSASKLAHTDTQYF TGCAGTGCTAGTAAGTTGGCGCACACGGATACGCAGTATTTT
. TRBJ2-7 TRBD1 TRBV27 CASSLWGTGNWCEQYF TGTGCCAGCAGTTTATGGGGGACAGGGAATTGGTGCGAGCAGTACTTC
few TRBJ1-2 . TRBV20-1 CSARDQGANYGYTF TGCAGTGCTAGAGATCAGGGTGCTAACTATGGCTACACCTTC